This entry describes one T cell receptor beta chain. Its antigen is undetermined. Fresh peripheral blood, 10 ml, was the source of the PBMCs. The data originate from a study of T cells in Graves' hyperthyroidism and ophthalmopathy. Study-wide results and caveats: Most clonotypes expanded in the thyroid (above 0.001) were also present in blood.

CDR1 is DFQATT and CDR2 is SNEGSKA in the germline V gene (reference sequence). The J segment lost 4 bases and the V segment lost 4 bases, leaving 6 bases of the junction unmatched. The CDR3 loop spans 14 amino acids. Amplification of TCR beta CDR3 regions was performed using RNA transcripts as template. A set of HTBI primers served as the primers for a first-round RT-PCR of the TCR CDR3. TCRdb re-analysed the multiplex PCR reads in MiXCR, keeping a single row per CDR3 protein. The sample has fewer than 550,000 distinct CDR3 sequences, around a sixth seen once. This receptor was obtained from a woman in her late teens or twenties with Graves' hyperthyroidism. V gene TRBV20-1 combines with J gene TRBJ2-3, with 9 positions matching TRBD2. Sequencing was carried out using blood. CDR3: CSAIPREGADTQYF. The CDR3 nucleotides read TGCAGTGCTATTCCGCGGGAGGGAGCAGATACGCAGTATTTT.